The next 30 T cell receptor beta chains were all read from a single sample in a study of regulatory T cells in long-lasting Graves disease. Building the TCR beta libraries relied on iRepertoire HTBI primers, and CDR3 regions underwent Arm-PCR. One entry per CDR3 protein, called by TCRdb with MiXCR from the multiplex PCR reads. The sample records roughly 530,000 distinct CDR3 sequences, approximately 16% being singletons. Time point meaning: newly diagnosed GD, antithyroid drugs for less than 3 months. PBMC-extracted RNA yielded the TCR library. These data were also reused for a study on T cells in Graves' hyperthyroidism and ophthalmopathy.

The sample consisted of peripheral blood mononuclear cells (PBMCs), taken at new diagnosis, from a patient treated with antithyroid drugs. The origin of the receptors is a woman aged 40-65 years with Graves disease.

The rearrangement joins TRBV7-9 to TRBJ1-5; 9 bases agree with TRBD1. The trim removed 3 bases at V and 11 bases at J, leaving 20 bases unmatched. CDR3 length: 18 amino acids. Germline CDR1 is SEHNR and CDR2 is FQNEAQ (reference sequence). The CDR3 region has the DNA TGTGCCAGCAGCTTTTCCCCGTCGAGGGACAGGGCTCCTCCAGCCCAGCATTTT. As protein: CASSFSPSRDRAPPAQHF.

Points on this clonotype: A read error may account for a junction end that differs from germline. The chain recombines TRBV24-1 with TRBJ2-2, with D uncertain. The CDR3 runs to 18 residues. Germline lookup yields CDR1 KGHDR and CDR2 SFDVKD. The CDR3, as DNA: TGTGTCACCAGTGATCCCCACGTTGACATCGCGAACACCGGGGAGCTGTTTTTT. This encodes CVTSDPHVDIANTGELFF.

This chain links TRBV27 with TRBJ2-3; tentative D call: TRBD2 (5 bases). V gave up 8 bases and J gave up 0 bases, with 18 bases separating them. CDR3 length: 16 residues. The V gene's germline CDR1 is MNHEY and CDR2 SMNVEV (reference sequence). CDR3 sequence: CASGTTGRTSTDTQYF. CDR3 nucleotide sequence: TGTGCCAGCGGCACCACGGGGAGAACTAGCACAGATACGCAGTATTTT.

V usage is TRBV5-5 and J usage is TRBJ2-3, with D possibly matching TRBD1 (7 bases). Between the trimmed V and J ends, which lost 7 bases and 0 bases, there was a span of 15 bases. This CDR3 comprises 15 residues. Germline assignment: CDR1 SGHKS and CDR2 YYEKEE (reference sequence). CDR3 amino acids: CASRLQGGSTDTQYF. The CDR3 DNA reads TGTGCCAGCCGCCTTCAGGGGGGTAGCACAGATACGCAGTATTTT.

Many counts were recorded for this clonotype. The CDR3 is CASSSPGQGWTEAFF. The CDR3 DNA follows: TGTGCCAGCAGTTCCCCGGGACAGGGTTGGACTGAAGCTTTCTTT. V gene TRBV6-5 combines with J gene TRBJ1-1, with 9 bases identical to TRBD1. Trimming at V came to 4 bases and at J to 5 bases, leaving 8 bases not matched to a gene. This CDR3 spans 15 amino acids. Germline V gene data show CDR1 as MNHEY and CDR2 as SVGAGI.

This clonotype was recorded many times. The chain employs TRBV2 and TRBJ2-3; D is ambiguous. The CDR3 has 15 residues. Germline V lookup: CDR1 SNHLY, CDR2 FYNNEI. Trimming cost V 1 base and J 0 bases, with 8 bases left between them. The CDR3 loop reads CASSEVEISTDTQYF. DNA of the CDR3: TGTGCCAGCAGTGAAGTAGAGATTAGCACAGATACGCAGTATTTT.

This clonotype was observed a handful of times. In DNA, the CDR3 is TGTGCCAGCAGTGAAGGGTCATCAGGGCGGGAGCTGTTTTTT. Translating gives CASSEGSSGRELFF. The chain joins TRBV2 to TRBJ2-2; D possibly corresponds to TRBD1 (5 bases). The V gene lost 1 base and the J gene lost 9 bases, with 12 bases spanning the gap. The CDR3 spans 14 residues. CDR1 SNHLY and CDR2 FYNNEI come from the germline V gene.

The chain recombines TRBV12-3 or TRBV12-4 with TRBJ1-4, with 7 bases identical to TRBD1. The CDR3 runs to 15 residues. Germline trimming cut 7 bases from V and 6 bases from J; bases unmatched to any gene: 11. The CDR3 nucleotides are TGTGCCAGCAACAACAGGGGCCGCGGCTATGAAAAACTGTTTTTT. Translation gives CASNNRGRGYEKLFF.

This clonotype has more than one count but fewer than ten. This may come from a read error, since a much larger clone is one base off. V and J are TRBV28 and TRBJ1-1, with TRBD1 matching 10 bases. This CDR3 spans 16 amino acids. Germline V gene sequence: CDR1 MDHEN, CDR2 SYDVKM. This CDR3 is CASPPTGGFLNAEAFF. The CDR3 region has the DNA TGTGCCAGCCCCCCGACAGGGGGCTTTTTGAACGCTGAAGCTTTCTTT.

This clonotype was counted many times. In DNA form, the CDR3 reads TGTGCCAGCAGTTCCCCCCGGAAGGCAGAGCAGTTCTTC. Protein: CASSSPRKAEQFF. The chain has TRBV6-5 and TRBJ2-1; D uncertain. The CDR3 length is 13 residues. Germline V gene data show CDR1 as MNHEY and CDR2 as SVGAGI. V gave up 4 bases and J gave up 10 bases, with 14 bases separating them.

This clonotype has at least ten counts. The rearrangement links TRBV20-1 to TRBJ1-2; perhaps TRBD1 as D (5 bases). Germline loops: CDR1 DFQATT, CDR2 SNEGSKA (reference sequence). The CDR3 covers 14 residues. Trimming removed 3 bases from V and 0 bases from J, with 11 bases in between. The CDR3 DNA follows: TGCAGTGCTAGGGGGCTAGGGGCTAACTATGGCTACACCTTC. This encodes CSARGLGANYGYTF.

This clonotype was recorded a few times. This chain connects TRBV30 to TRBJ1-1; TRBD1 is a possible D gene (5 bases). The CDR3 is 19 residues long. Germline values: CDR1 GTSNPN, CDR2 SVGIG (reference sequence). Trimming pared 3 bases from V and 4 bases from J, leaving 30 bases between. The chain's CDR3 is CAWRGLPGQGASVITEAFF. The CDR3, as DNA: TGTGCCTGGAGGGGGTTACCGGGCCAAGGGGCCTCAGTAATCACTGAAGCTTTCTTT.

The CDR3 DNA sequence: TGTGCCATCAGTGAGTCTGGGGGAGTCGGGGGTTCACCCCTCCACTTT. Amino acid sequence: CAISESGGVGGSPLHF. The chain links TRBV10-3 to TRBJ1-6, with D tentatively TRBD1 (5 bases). The CDR3 runs to 16 residues. Trimming cost V 0 bases and J 9 bases, with 15 bases left between them. Germline V gene data show CDR1 as ENHRY and CDR2 as SYGVKD.

This clonotype was seen more than once but under ten times. The chain employs TRBV7-2 and TRBJ2-7; possibly TRBD1 for D (7 bases). Germline lookup yields CDR1 SGHTA and CDR2 FQGNSA. The CDR3 totals 15 residues. V lost 4 bases to trimming and J lost 4 bases, with 17 bases between them. DNA for the CDR3: TGTGCCAGCAGCTCCGCCGGAGGGGGCCCTTACGAGCAGTACTTC. This codes for CASSSAGGGPYEQYF.

At least ten counts were recorded for this clonotype. The V and J genes are TRBV12-3 or TRBV12-4 and TRBJ1-1; D remains unclear. Trimming took off 6 bases at V and 6 bases at J, with 14 bases between the two ends. The CDR3 extends over 13 amino acids. The CDR3 spells CASSQTRSAEAFF. CDR3 coding DNA: TGTGCCAGCAGCCAAACAAGAAGCGCTGAAGCTTTCTTT.

The chain employs TRBV5-4 and TRBJ1-1, with a possible D match to TRBD1 (6 bases). There are 14 residues in the CDR3. V lost 5 bases and J lost 3, with 14 bases in between. Germline V gene data show CDR1 as SGHNT and CDR2 as YYREEE (reference sequence). The CDR3 sequence: CASRYGGRDTEAFF. In DNA form, the CDR3 reads TGTGCCAGCAGGTATGGGGGGCGAGACACTGAAGCTTTCTTT. Full variable domain (rest looked up from reference TRBV5-4 and TRBJ1-1): ETGVTQSPTHLIKTRGQQVTLRCSSQSGHNTVSWYQQALGQGPQFIFQYYREEENGRGNFPPRFSGLQFPNYSSELNVNALELDDSALYLCASRYGGRDTEAFFGQGTRLTVV.

The sample holds a few counts of this clonotype. The chain joins TRBV5-1 to TRBJ2-7, with a weak D call TRBD1 (6 bases). The CDR3 loop spans 15 amino acids. Germline-derived CDR1 and CDR2 are SGHRS and YFSETQ. With 2 bases removed from V and 0 bases from J, the gap between germline ends came to 12 bases. The CDR3 region has the DNA TGCGCCAGCAGCTTCCCTGACAGGAGCTCCTACGAGCAGTACTTC. This gives the protein CASSFPDRSSYEQYF.

This clonotype appeared many times. The rearrangement joins TRBV12-3 or TRBV12-4 to TRBJ1-5, with TRBD1 matching 7 bases. The CDR3 consists of 15 residues. Trimming at V came to 6 bases and at J to 7 bases, leaving 12 bases not matched to a gene. The DNA for the CDR3 is TGTGCCAGCAGGCGGGAACAGGGGTATGGACAGCCCCAGCATTTT. This translates into CASRREQGYGQPQHF.

J is TRBJ2-7 and V is TRBV29-1, with 10 bases aligning to TRBD1. The CDR3 spans 17 residues. Trimming removed 0 bases from V and 4 bases from J; junction bases left unmatched: 12. Germline V gives CDR1 SQVTM, CDR2 ANQGSEA. The CDR3 DNA sequence: TGCAGCGTTGAAGACCGGGACAGGGGTTTGATGGGGTACGAGCAGTACTTC. Protein sequence: CSVEDRDRGLMGYEQYF.

The V and J genes are TRBV27 and TRBJ2-6, with D unclear. CDR1 MNHEY and CDR2 SMNVEV come from the germline V gene (reference sequence). The CDR3 loop spans 17 amino acids. Trimming took 1 base from V and 2 from J, leaving 12 bases between them. As DNA, the CDR3 is TGTGCCAGCAGTTTATTCGCCCGGCGCCCTGGGGCCAACGTCCTGACTTTC. The encoded protein is CASSLFARRPGANVLTF.

This chain uses TRBV7-9 with TRBJ2-7; 7 nucleotides agree with TRBD1. This CDR3 is 14 amino acids long. Trimming removed 6 bases from V and 6 bases from J; junction bases left unmatched: 11. CDR1 and CDR2 (germline): SEHNR, FQNEAQ (reference sequence). CDR3 amino acids: CASSRRQGKLEQYF. For the CDR3, the DNA is TGTGCCAGCAGTCGCCGACAGGGTAAGCTCGAGCAGTACTTC. Based on the CDR3 plus reference TRBV7-9 and TRBJ2-7, the full variable domain is DTGVSQNPRHKITKRGQNVTFRCDPISEHNRLYWYRQTLGQGPEFLTYFQNEAQLEKSRLLSDRFSAERPKGSFSTLEIQRTEQGDSAMYLCASSRRQGKLEQYFGPGTRLTVT.

This clonotype was seen many times. This sequence joins TRBV7-2 and TRBJ2-3; 13 bases map to TRBD2. Germline V lookup: CDR1 SGHTA, CDR2 FQGNSA. The CDR3 has 16 residues. Unmatched junction bases numbered 5, after V lost 5 bases and J lost 3 bases. The CDR3 sequence is CASSVLAGGSTDTQYF. The CDR3 nucleotides are TGTGCCAGCAGCGTACTAGCGGGGGGGAGTACAGATACGCAGTATTTT.

The genes are TRBV20-1 and TRBJ2-5; D may be TRBD2 (6 bases). The CDR3 covers 13 residues. The ends were cut back, 6 bases at V and 4 bases at J, with 15 bases in the middle. Germline CDR1 is DFQATT and CDR2 is SNEGSKA (reference sequence). Written as DNA, the CDR3 is TGCAGTGCCCGGAACGGCGGGACAGAGACCCAGTACTTC. Translating it yields CSARNGGTETQYF.

In its sample, this clonotype was seen a few times. This sequence joins TRBV4-1 and TRBJ2-3, with D hard to call. The CDR3 is 14 residues long. V lost 6 bases and J 4 bases, leaving 14 bases between the germline ends. From germline, CDR1 is MGHRA and CDR2 YSYEKL. The CDR3 loop reads CASSRLPGADTQYF. The CDR3 coding sequence is TGCGCCAGCAGTCGACTCCCGGGCGCAGATACGCAGTATTTT.

The rearrangement links TRBV19 to TRBJ1-5; D is uncertain. The germline gives CDR1 LNHDA, CDR2 SQIVND (reference sequence). This CDR3 is 16 amino acids long. Trimming took 3 bases from V and 7 from J, leaving 19 bases between them. The CDR3 bases are TGTGCCAGTAGTATTAGTCTGGATTCTGCACACCAGCCCCAGCATTTT. Its protein product is CASSISLDSAHQPQHF.

This clonotype was picked up many times. The CDR3 sequence: CSARGSYGYTF. The CDR3 bases are TGCAGTGCTAGAGGGAGTTATGGCTACACCTTC. V usage is TRBV20-1 and J usage is TRBJ1-2; D is ambiguous. The CDR3 runs to 11 residues. The V gene's germline CDR1 is DFQATT and CDR2 SNEGSKA (reference sequence). Trimming stripped 1 base from V and 5 bases from J, with 5 bases between.

This clonotype was recorded at least ten times. The chain uses TRBV6-2 or TRBV6-3 and TRBJ2-1, with 7 nucleotides matching TRBD2. V trimming: 0 bases; J trimming: 7 bases; junction bases outside the gene matches: 9. Germline V gene lookup returns CDR1 MNHEY and CDR2 SVGEGT. The CDR3 runs to 16 residues. CDR3: CASSYSGGRGLNEQFF. The CDR3 nucleotides are TGTGCCAGCAGTTACTCGGGGGGGAGGGGATTAAATGAGCAGTTCTTC.

Many counts were recorded for this clonotype. This chain connects TRBV6-1 to TRBJ2-7, with 8 positions matching TRBD1. Unmatched junction bases numbered 7, after V lost 6 bases and J lost 3 bases. Germline CDR1 reads MNHNS; CDR2 reads SASEGT. The CDR3 length is 14 residues. The CDR3 sequence is CASRLGQGSYEQYF. In DNA form, the CDR3 reads TGTGCCAGCAGACTCGGACAGGGCAGCTACGAGCAGTACTTC.

This clonotype was counted ten times or more. The V gene is TRBV20-1, the J gene TRBJ2-3; D possibly matches TRBD1 or TRBD2 (5 bases each). The CDR3 loop spans 13 amino acids. The ends were cut back, 1 base at V and 5 bases at J, with 10 bases in the middle. Germline loops: CDR1 DFQATT, CDR2 SNEGSKA (reference sequence). The CDR3 protein is CSARGGTRDTQYF. As DNA, the CDR3 is TGCAGTGCTAGAGGTGGGACCAGAGATACGCAGTATTTT.

This clonotype was counted many times. V is TRBV12-3 or TRBV12-4 and J is TRBJ1-2, with a weak D call TRBD1 (6 bases). V lost 4 bases and J lost 3, with 6 bases in between. The CDR3 is 12 amino acids. CDR3 nucleotide sequence: TGTGCCAGCAGTTCAGGGGACTATGGCTACACCTTC. Protein product: CASSSGDYGYTF.